The text below deals with one T cell receptor beta chain. There is no known antigen for this receptor. No much larger clone exists at a distance of one base, and base qualities are not known. The sample is drawn from a study of cytomegalovirus exposure and HLA in healthy donors listed by TCRdb under 2017. Broadly, across the study: According to an earlier analysis of 587 of the donors, some 170 million T cells yielded over 90 million unique TCR beta sequences and 276 Gb of sequence data. An early release covering some 640 HLA-typed donors comprised 250 to 350 gigabases of sequencing data and tens of millions of unique TCR sequences. Of the roughly 400 genotyped donors, 80% to 90% were placed in the genetic ancestry cluster associated with self-reported Caucasian donors. The aim of the study was to test whether cataloging public T cell receptors could identify signatures of past pathogen exposure. Using immunosequencing, the study profiled T cell repertoires from about 620 subjects and related those repertoires to cytomegalovirus serostatus. Along with the approximately 670-subject first cohort, a separate validation cohort of over a hundred different subjects was used. To predict cytomegalovirus infection status, the study brought together high-throughput TCR immunosequencing, statistical association of individual TCRs with disease status, and machine learning. A later analysis re-examined previously published TCR beta repertoires from roughly 650 donors and added high-resolution HLA genotyping to investigate patterns of TCR occurrence. Rather than drawing on any new phenotypic data, the later analysis identified candidate immune exposures from TCR beta sequences and the way those sequences occurred across donors. In an earlier analysis of a few hundred of the donors, high-throughput TCR beta sequencing was used to judge whether each TCR beta V gene segment behaved as functional or pseudogenic. Donor age, sex, ethnicity and CMV serostatus were compiled together with the repertoire data. In a later genetic analysis, genome-wide SNP genotypes for about 55% of the 666 donors were used, and that subset was treated as a discovery cohort. Every discovery cohort repertoire had been produced on one sequencing platform. Class I and class II HLA loci were covered by the typing at four-digit resolution. Typing coverage varied by locus: about 629-640 donors for A, B, C, DRB1 and DQB1; 500 to 550 for DQA1; more than 600 for DPA1; roughly 450 for DPB1. Because of strong linkage in the cohort, roughly five DR-DQ haplotypes were treated as single units for association and clustering. Among roughly 400 genotyped donors of the cohort, an average of around 250,000 unique TCR beta nucleotide sequences was sequenced per donor, of which about 20% were non-productive.

The paper's findings and limits, for the study overall: Cytomegalovirus status was reported to be diagnosed by the classifier with high specificity and sensitivity in both the original and validation cohorts. A total of 150 to 200 TCR beta chains were listed by the study as associated with cytomegalovirus. V-gene and J-gene trimming of TCR beta chains was associated with a missense DCLRE1C variant in a later genetic analysis, and the association was replicated in an independent cohort. When HLA alleles, especially DR and DQ, strongly co-occurred, TCR associations were difficult to assign to individual alleles. In vitro tests confirmed that a few of the cytomegalovirus-associated TCR beta chains recognize cytomegalovirus antigens. Most CMV-associated TCR beta chains appeared to be HLA-restricted in a later analysis, and the HLA associations seemed to be driven largely by CMV exposure. In a later analysis, several top co-occurrence clusters were reported to appear linked to parvovirus B19, influenza, CMV and Epstein-Barr virus. A later analysis found that HLA-associated TCR beta chains were more clonally expanded and had lower generation probabilities than equally common non-associated chains. Sequencing depth was assumed to be roughly uniform across donors in the presence/absence analyses, though that assumption may not hold. For the cohort, immune exposure information was limited to CMV serostatus. Linkage disequilibrium might explain the correlated functional status among segregating V segments, but an unknown experimental factor could not be ruled out. According to a later genetic analysis, donors in an Asian-associated ancestry cluster had fewer N-insertions in productive TCRs than the approximately 670-donor mean. Most TCR sequences were observed very rarely across donors, whereas some public TCRs were present in many individuals. In an earlier analysis of some 500 of the donors, most TCR beta V segments appeared in productive rearrangements about 87% or about 30% of the time, broadly matching IMGT annotations. Because some donors lacked HLA typing at each locus, the association tests relied only on the typed subset. The authors suggested that the approach could potentially be extended to other disease states and immunological phenotypes. A group of highly shared sequence variants was considered likely to be a technical artifact of the sequencing pipeline. Because counts were too low, roughly 18 rarely observed V segments, including chromosome 9 orphons, were left out of the earlier analysis of 587 of the donors. This cohort had only TCR beta chains sequenced, and the lack of alpha or paired-chain data limited which features could be detected. A later analysis associated 16,951 TCR beta sequences with specific HLA alleles at a false discovery rate of 0.05. In a later analysis, TCR association rates were found to vary across HLA loci, with the most associated TCRs seen for DRB1 alleles and the fewest for HLA-C alleles. A further reported finding was that TCR beta sequences accurately predicted the HLA-A and HLA-B alleles for most subjects in the first cohort. The 87-base-pair reads could not distinguish some IMGT-functional V segments, including TRBV6-2 and TRBV6-3, so those segments were excluded.

The germline V gene specifies SQVTM as CDR1 and ANQGSEA as CDR2. The CDR3 has 14 amino acids, counting the end cysteine and phenylalanine. Only the CDR3 DNA is retained, 42 bases long and in frame from the first base. V lost 2 bases and J lost 0 bases; the stretch between them is 5 bases long. The cohort comprised 710 or so healthy bone marrow donors. All cohort members were sampled while nominally healthy, although unrecorded immune exposures were likely present. The donor tested CMV seropositive and was one of the 289 seropositive cohort members. A peripheral blood sample was provided by each donor, and peripheral blood mononuclear cells were used for TCR beta sequencing. Genomic DNA extraction from the blood cell samples was performed with the Qiagen DNeasy Blood Extraction Kit. The protocol used for the library was the immunoSEQ multiplex PCR assay. For the multiplex PCR, a mixture combining 60 forward primers for TCR Vbeta segments and 13 reverse primers for TCR Jbeta segments was used. Amplification of the CDR3 region of rearranged TCR beta genes was performed with a multiplex PCR assay on genomic DNA. The amplified TCR beta libraries were sequenced on the Illumina HiSeq System as 87-base-pair reads. On the study's bioinformatics: In a later analysis, approximately 74 million unique TCR beta chains were counted across the approximately 620 repertoires, and roughly 11 million of these chains were shared by at least two donors. To remove PCR and sequencing errors, raw reads were error-corrected and collapsed into unique sequences using a nearest-neighbor algorithm that merged closely related sequences. To assign V, D and J gene segments, CDR3 sequences were aligned to IMGT reference sequences. For a sequence to be retained, a match of at least six nucleotides was required to both a V gene segment and a J gene segment. A rearrangement counted as productive if the CDR3 had no stop codons and remained in frame with V and J, and every other rearrangement counted as non-productive. CDR3 was defined according to IMGT convention as the region running from the second conserved V-encoded cysteine to the conserved J-encoded phenylalanine. In an earlier analysis of more than 550 of the donors, sequences lacking an unambiguous match to a single V gene segment were excluded. In an earlier analysis of 587 of the donors, a V segment was called functional when productive rearrangements were above 56.7%, and segregating when the standard deviation between donors exceeded 5%. A statistical classification framework was built to diagnose cytomegalovirus status from the catalog of TCR beta chain sequences. A later analysis assigned V and J genes by comparing TCR nucleotide sequences with IMGT/GENE-DB human TR gene sequences. In a later analysis, CDR3 sequences and most-parsimonious VDJ recombination scenarios were assigned using the TCRdist pipeline. In a later analysis, every TCR beta chain was defined by the combination of its CDR3 amino acid sequence and its V-gene family, and reads without a unique V-gene family were dropped. To address suspected cross-contamination and a sequencing artifact, a later analysis removed 450 to 700 highly shared, low-generation-probability nucleotide sequences. In a later analysis, a clonal expansion index was calculated for each public chain from normalized within-repertoire ranks of inferred template counts. In a later analysis, generation probabilities were computed using a VDJ recombination model fitted to out-of-frame rearrangements, and the results were checked against IGoR. In a later analysis, hypergeometric tests were used to score TCR-TCR, TCR-HLA and TCR-CMV co-occurrence, with a repertoire-size bias correction applied to TCR pairs. To estimate false discovery rates, a later analysis permuted the HLA or CMV assignments 20 times. In a later analysis, co-occurring TCRs were grouped using DBSCAN, with TCRdist sequence similarity added in when clustering inside HLA-allele-positive subsets. Repertoires with fewer than 30,000 or more than 120,000 public chains were left out of co-occurrence clustering, as were about five repertoires with anomalous nucleotide sharing. Entries here come from immuneACCESS through TCRdb and include only in-frame sequences with V and J called. Some clones fail to appear in such tables; in the studies checked, an unresolved V gene covers under half of the shortfall, and the cause of the remainder is unknown. Clone size and the V and J calls come from that table; the DNA yielded D and trimming. The sample includes over 150,000 clones, with roughly two thirds observed a single time. Of the sample, around 4.5% falls within the top ten clones.

The chain joins TRBV29-1 to TRBJ2-6; there is no confident call for the D gene. This receptor was identified in a woman aged 18-29 years in good health and CMV-seropositive. Sequencing input: PBMCs. The nucleotides read TGCAGCGTTGAATCGGGCTCTGGGGCCAACGTCCTGACTTTC. This yields the protein CSVESGSGANVLTF.